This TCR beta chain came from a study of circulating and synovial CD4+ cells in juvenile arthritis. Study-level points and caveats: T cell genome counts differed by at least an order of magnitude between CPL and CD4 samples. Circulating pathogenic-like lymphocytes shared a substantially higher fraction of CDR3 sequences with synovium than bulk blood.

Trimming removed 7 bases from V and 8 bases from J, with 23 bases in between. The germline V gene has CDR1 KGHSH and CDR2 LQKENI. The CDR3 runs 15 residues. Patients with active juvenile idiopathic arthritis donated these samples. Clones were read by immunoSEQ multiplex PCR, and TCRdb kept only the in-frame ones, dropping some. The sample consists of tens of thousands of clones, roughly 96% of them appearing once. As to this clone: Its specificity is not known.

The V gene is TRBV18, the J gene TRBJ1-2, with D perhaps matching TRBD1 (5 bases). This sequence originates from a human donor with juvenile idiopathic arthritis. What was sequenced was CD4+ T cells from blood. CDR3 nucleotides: TGTGCCAGCTTAGACGACAGTCATAAATATGACGGCTACACCTTC. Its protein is CASLDDSHKYDGYTF.